The rows below give T cell receptor beta chains drawn from one sample of a study of vaccination effects on CD4 cells after COVID-19. TCRdb's copy holds only in-frame clones and misses some; the assay was immunoSEQ multiplex PCR. The data show tens of thousands of clones, approximately 72% seen once. No antigen has been identified for these receptors. The sample in question was CD4+ T cells from PBMCs cultured without peptide, obtained before COVID-19 vaccination. The source is a human donor who received a COVID-19 vaccine. Both conserved end residues are part of each CDR3. A D gene is named only where the DNA matches it firmly. The size field is filled for only some rows; it gives once, few, many or a size class.

TRBV28	NA	few	TRBJ1-5	TGTGCCAGCAGTTTGGTCGGACGGGGCAATCAGCCCCAGCATTTT	CASSLVGRGNQPQHF
TRBV9	TRBD2	NA	TRBJ2-7	TGTGCCAGCAGCGCGGGACTAGCGGGGCCCGGGGCCTCCTACGAGCAGTACTTC	CASSAGLAGPGASYEQYF
TRBV15	NA	NA	TRBJ1-3	TGTGCCACCAGCGGACGATACCTTAACGAAGGTTCGACCATATATTTT	CATSGRYLNEGSTIYF
TRBV4-2	NA	NA	TRBJ2-5	TGTGCCAGCAGCCAAGGGACGTGGGAGACCCAGTACTTC	CASSQGTWETQYF
TRBV10-3	NA	NA	TRBJ2-1	TGTGCCATCAGTGGGGGAGGGGGAGGGAGGGGTGAGCAGTTCTTC	CAISGGGGGRGEQFF
TRBV4-1	NA	NA	TRBJ2-5	TGCGCCAGCAGCTCCCCGGGACAGGCGGGGGGAGAGACCCAGTACTTC	CASSSPGQAGGETQYF
TRBV2	NA	NA	TRBJ2-1	TGTGCCAGCAGTGTAGCGAGCTCCTACAATGAGCAGTTCTTC	CASSVASSYNEQFF
TRBV28	NA	NA	TRBJ1-1	TGTGCCAGCAGTTCACCCAAGGGGGAAGCTTTCTTT	CASSSPKGEAFF
TRBV6-5	NA	NA	TRBJ1-3	TGTGCCAGCAGTTACATACCTGGAAACACCATATATTTT	CASSYIPGNTIYF
TRBV10-1	NA	few	TRBJ1-5	TGCGCCTTCCAGCCCCAGCATTTT	CAFQPQHF
TRBV3-1/TRBV3-2	NA	NA	TRBJ2-7	TGTGCCAGCAGCCAAGAAGGAACAGGCCGCTCCTACGAGCAGTACTTC	CASSQEGTGRSYEQYF
TRBV6-5	NA	NA	TRBJ1-1	TGTGCCAGCAGTCGACAGCCGTCGAACACTGAAGCTTTCTTT	CASSRQPSNTEAFF
TRBV15	NA	NA	TRBJ1-2	TGTGCCACCAGCAGAGGGGGACCGTATGGCTACACCTTC	CATSRGGPYGYTF
TRBV4-2	NA	NA	TRBJ1-2	TGTGCCAGCAGCCAATCCACAGCGGGGACGAACTATGGCTACACCTTC	CASSQSTAGTNYGYTF
TRBV20-1	NA	NA	TRBJ1-4	TGCAGTGCTAGTAAAGGCTTGGGGGAAAAACTGTTTTTT	CSASKGLGEKLFF
TRBV6-1	NA	NA	TRBJ2-7	TGTGCCAGCAGTGAAATGAGTAGCGGCCGCTACGAGCAGTACTTC	CASSEMSSGRYEQYF
TRBV28	TRBD1	NA	TRBJ1-4	TGTGCCAGCAGTTCCCCCGGGGGCAGGGGGCACGAAAAACTGTTTTTT	CASSSPGGRGHEKLFF
TRBV2	NA	NA	TRBJ1-4	TGTGCCAGCAGTGACCCCGGTGGAAAACTGTTTTTT	CASSDPGGKLFF
TRBV29-1	NA	NA	TRBJ2-5	TGCAGCGTTACGGGCGCGAAAGAGACCCAGTACTTC	CSVTGAKETQYF
TRBV5-1	TRBD1	NA	TRBJ2-2	TGCGCCAGCAGCCCCCGGGACAGCTGGACCGGGGAGCTGTTTTTT	CASSPRDSWTGELFF
TRBV20-1	TRBD2	NA	TRBJ2-5	TGCAGTGCCAGTAGCGGGAGGGCCGCAGAGACCCAGTACTTC	CSASSGRAAETQYF
TRBV27	NA	NA	TRBJ1-4	TGTGCCAGCAGTCAAAATCCTGTTAGCGGTTATGAAAAACTGTTTTTT	CASSQNPVSGYEKLFF
TRBV2	NA	NA	TRBJ2-6	TGTGCCAGCAGCCAAGGGCTCTCTGGGGCCAACGTCCTGACTTTC	CASSQGLSGANVLTF
TRBV7-3	TRBD2	NA	TRBJ2-3	TGTGCCAGCAGCCCCTTGACCCAGGGCGGGGGGGGCACAGATACGCAGTATTTT	CASSPLTQGGGGTDTQYF
TRBV7-9	NA	NA	TRBJ2-5	TGTGCCAGCAGCTTAATTAAGGCGGGGTCGGTACAAGAGACCCAGTACTTC	CASSLIKAGSVQETQYF
TRBV4-1	NA	NA	TRBJ1-6	TGCGCCAGCAGCCAAGCGCAGAGAGATTCACCCCTCCACTTT	CASSQAQRDSPLHF
TRBV5-8	NA	NA	TRBJ2-1	TGTGCCAGCAGCCGGACCTCAGGATACAATGAGCAGTTCTTC	CASSRTSGYNEQFF
TRBV11-2	TRBD1	NA	TRBJ1-5	TGTGCCAGCAGCTTGGGACAGGGGAGCAATCAGCCCCAGCATTTT	CASSLGQGSNQPQHF
TRBV30	NA	NA	TRBJ1-6	TGTGCCTGGAGGGGGCCCGCGCGGGCCCTCACTAATTCACCCCTCCACTTT	CAWRGPARALTNSPLHF